The rows below give T cell receptor beta chains drawn from one sample of a study of CXCR3-negative and CXCR3-positive naive CD8 T cells. No DNA is given; TCRdb re-called the 5' RACE reads and lists each CDR3 protein once. In total, the table holds about 150,000 distinct CDR3 sequences. Material for sequencing was naive CXCR3+ CD8+ T cells from blood. These TCRs come from a human donor in good health. Some clones in this sample may be carry-over from other donors' samples. CDR3s include the opening cysteine and the closing phenylalanine or tryptophan.

V gene,J gene,CDR3 protein
TRBV5-1,TRBJ1-3,CASSKVLAVSPSSGNTIYF
TRBV13,TRBJ2-7,CASSLITDEQYF
TRBV4-1,TRBJ2-7,CASSPGGAGGPDEQYF
TRBV30,TRBJ2-7,CAWRGQGAYEQHF
TRBV7-9,TRBJ2-5,CASSVGYQETQYF
TRBV29-1,TRBJ2-3,CSVEEGTAGVTDTQYF
TRBV30,TRBJ1-1,CAWMIGNTEAFF
TRBV5-1,TRBJ2-1,CASSLAPPATLSYNEQFF
TRBV7-6,TRBJ2-2,CASSLVRQGQLGELFF
TRBV2,TRBJ1-4,CASTDLDGSNEKLFF
TRBV28,TRBJ1-5,CASSFFSEIGVRPQHF
TRBV6-1,TRBJ1-1,CASSEALLWQGTIMNTEAFF
TRBV7-8,TRBJ2-1,CASSLDSVGAAYNEQFF
TRBV13,TRBJ1-3,CASSLGEVPGNTINF
TRBV7-6,TRBJ2-7,CASSGATGSEQYF
TRBV11-3,TRBJ2-1,CASSSPGLAGGESYNEQFF
TRBV27,TRBJ2-5,CASSEGLGTQYF
TRBV28,TRBJ1-1,CASSPSPGQGGTTEAFF
TRBV29-1,TRBJ2-1,CSVDPGQGERNEQFF
TRBV29-1,TRBJ2-1,CSVISGRGNEQFF
TRBV6-6,TRBJ2-7,CASSYSSAGRNEQYF
TRBV4-2,TRBJ2-7,CASSQSPGQGSYEQYF
TRBV30,TRBJ1-1,CAWITLVNTEAFF
TRBV7-8,TRBJ1-1,CASSWRRDGLNTEAFF
TRBV29-1,TRBJ1-3,CSVEDPGMDISGNTIYF
TRBV6-6,TRBJ2-2,CASSYPPQRGSPGELFF
TRBV27,TRBJ1-2,CASSADSGSYTF
TRBV5-1,TRBJ2-1,CASNSWASENEQFF
TRBV11-3,TRBJ2-2,CASSLGGRRETTGELFF
TRBV4-2,TRBJ2-5,CASSPHETGGTMETQYF
TRBV28,TRBJ2-1,CASSTGASGPPNEQFF
TRBV4-1,TRBJ2-1,CASSVQGSVDNEQFF
TRBV5-1,TRBJ1-1,CASSPGTDLLPEAFF
TRBV5-1,TRBJ2-2,CASKSARNTGELFF
TRBV20-1,TRBJ2-1,CSGDRLVQNEQFF
TRBV2,TRBJ2-1,CASSETSGAYNEQFF
TRBV11-2,TRBJ2-7,CASSSAGPSYERYF
TRBV7-3,TRBJ2-3,CASSALPTTSTDTQYF
TRBV5-1,TRBJ2-7,CASSLEDSYEQYF
TRBV29-1,TRBJ2-2,CSVVLGAGELFF
TRBV11-3,TRBJ2-1,CASSLYAADDEQFF
TRBV20-1,TRBJ2-7,CSARELGQGTYEQYF
TRBV29-1,TRBJ2-3,CSAEGGRESTDTQYF
TRBV13,TRBJ2-7,CASSLVAGGSYEQYF
TRBV29-1,TRBJ2-1,CSVDRVGEQFF
TRBV5-6,TRBJ1-2,CASNHRGGWGAGGYTF
TRBV6-2/TRBV6-3,TRBJ2-7,CASISPRDPTYEQYF
TRBV25-1,TRBJ2-7,CASSVSGEQYF
TRBV28,TRBJ1-1,CASNRLEGSDTEAFF
TRBV7-6,TRBJ2-1,CASSHLAGGTYNEQFF
TRBV7-9,TRBJ2-5,CASSLVYWGQETQNF
TRBV7-9,TRBJ2-1,CASSETIGKSNEQFF
TRBV28,TRBJ2-1,CASRIWASGGNEQFF